This TCR beta chain was observed in a study of blood T cell repertoires in COVID-19. Details on this clone: Different DNA sequences within this sample yield the same CDR3.

Per the original methods: From reference gene primer amplification, estimates of nucleated cell counts were derived. The protocol was immunoSEQ multiplex PCR, while the TCRdb copy is restricted to in-frame clones and leaves out a portion. The DNA was the basis for D and trimming; V, J and clone size are from that table. The table records about 78,000 clones, about nine tenths of them present only once. What was sequenced was peripheral blood. The sequence was obtained from a man aged 50 to 59 with active or convalescent COVID-19.

The DNA of the CDR3 is TGTGCCAGCAGTTTGCGAGGGGGCGGAGAGACCCAGTACTTC. It specifies CASSLRGGGETQYF. The rearrangement links TRBV28 to TRBJ2-5; 7 nucleotides align to TRBD1. Looked up from germline, CDR1 is MDHEN and CDR2 is SYDVKM. Trimming cost V 3 bases and J 4 bases; bases outside gene matches: 5. The CDR3 totals 14 residues.